This T cell receptor beta chain was obtained from a study of T cell responses to AZD1222 COVID-19 vaccine. Study-wide background: Investigators merged groups given second doses at roughly 4 or roughly 12 weeks. Study-level findings and limits: A mostly white British donor set with more females was recruited, and clonal diversity was possibly underestimated. Breadth and depth of Spike-specific TCRs rose after two AZD1222 doses. None of the repertoires were sampled until the peak T cell response had passed.

In germline, CDR1 is SGHRS, CDR2 YFSETQ. With 5 bases removed from V and 5 bases from J, the gap between germline ends came to 17 bases. The CDR3 length is 14 residues. As regards this clone: Its antigen remains unidentified.

The protocol was immunoSEQ multiplex PCR, while the TCRdb copy is restricted to in-frame clones and leaves out a portion. The data show fewer than 65,000 clones, about 81% seen once. The receptor comes from an adult in good health. The input for sequencing was peripheral blood, taken on day 0 of AZD1222 vaccination. The chain uses TRBV5-1 and TRBJ2-7, with a tentative D call TRBD2 (7 bases). The CDR3 spells CASSAGASGNEQYF. CDR3 coding DNA: TGCGCCAGCAGTGCGGGGGCTAGCGGTAACGAGCAGTACTTC.